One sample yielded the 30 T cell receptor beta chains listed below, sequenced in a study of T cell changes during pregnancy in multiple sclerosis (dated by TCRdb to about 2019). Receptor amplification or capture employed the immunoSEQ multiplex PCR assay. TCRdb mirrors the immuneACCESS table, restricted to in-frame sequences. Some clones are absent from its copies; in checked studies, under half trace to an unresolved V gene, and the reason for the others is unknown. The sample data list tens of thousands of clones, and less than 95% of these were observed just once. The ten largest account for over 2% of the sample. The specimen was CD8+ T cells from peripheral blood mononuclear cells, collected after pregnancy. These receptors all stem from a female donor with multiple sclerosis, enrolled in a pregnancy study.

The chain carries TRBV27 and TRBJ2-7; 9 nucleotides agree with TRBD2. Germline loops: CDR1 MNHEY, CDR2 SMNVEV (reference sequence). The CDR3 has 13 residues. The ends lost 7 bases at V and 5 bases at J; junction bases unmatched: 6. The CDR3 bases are TGTGCCAGCACCCGGACTAGCGCGGACGAGCAGTACTTC. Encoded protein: CASTRTSADEQYF.

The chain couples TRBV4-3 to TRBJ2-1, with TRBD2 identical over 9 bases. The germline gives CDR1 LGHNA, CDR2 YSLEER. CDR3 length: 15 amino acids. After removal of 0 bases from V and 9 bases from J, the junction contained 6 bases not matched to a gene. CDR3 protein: CASSQDGGRGSEQFF. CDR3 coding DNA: TGCGCCAGCAGCCAAGACGGCGGGAGGGGTAGTGAGCAGTTCTTC.

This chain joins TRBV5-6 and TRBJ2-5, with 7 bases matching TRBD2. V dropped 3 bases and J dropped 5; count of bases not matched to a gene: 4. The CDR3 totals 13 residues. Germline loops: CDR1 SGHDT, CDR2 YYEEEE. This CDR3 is CASSSGAGETQYF. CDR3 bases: TGTGCCAGCAGCTCGGGAGCGGGGGAGACCCAGTACTTC.

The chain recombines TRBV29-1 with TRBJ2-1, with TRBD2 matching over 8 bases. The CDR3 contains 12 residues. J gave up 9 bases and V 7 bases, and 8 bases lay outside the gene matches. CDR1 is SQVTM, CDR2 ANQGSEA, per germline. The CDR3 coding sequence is TGCAGCGCTTCAGCGGGAGCGGTTGAGCAGTTCTTC. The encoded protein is CSASAGAVEQFF.

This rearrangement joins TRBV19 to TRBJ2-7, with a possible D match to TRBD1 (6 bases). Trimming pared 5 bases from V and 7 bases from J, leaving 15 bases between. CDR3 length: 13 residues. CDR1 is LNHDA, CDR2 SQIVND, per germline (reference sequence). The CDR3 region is CASSFGTSVEQYF. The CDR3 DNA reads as TGTGCCAGTAGTTTCGGGACATCGGTAGAGCAGTACTTC.

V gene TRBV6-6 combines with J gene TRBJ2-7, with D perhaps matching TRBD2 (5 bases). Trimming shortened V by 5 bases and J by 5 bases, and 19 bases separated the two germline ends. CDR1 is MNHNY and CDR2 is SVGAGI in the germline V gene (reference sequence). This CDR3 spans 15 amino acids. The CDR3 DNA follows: TGTGCCAGCAGTCGATCACCGGACTTGTCCGACGAGCAGTACTTC. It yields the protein CASSRSPDLSDEQYF.

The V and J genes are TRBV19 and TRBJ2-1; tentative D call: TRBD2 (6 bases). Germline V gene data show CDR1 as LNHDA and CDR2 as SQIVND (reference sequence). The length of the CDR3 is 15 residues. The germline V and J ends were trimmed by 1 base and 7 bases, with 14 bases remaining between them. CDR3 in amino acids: CASSIVREIQNEQFF. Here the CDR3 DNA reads TGTGCCAGTAGTATAGTCCGGGAGATTCAGAATGAGCAGTTCTTC.

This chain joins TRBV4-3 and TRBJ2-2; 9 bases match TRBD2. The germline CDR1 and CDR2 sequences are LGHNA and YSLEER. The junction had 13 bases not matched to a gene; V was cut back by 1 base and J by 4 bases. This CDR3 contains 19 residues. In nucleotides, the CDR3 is TGCGCCAGCAGCCAAGGAGGGTCTAGCGGGATCGGCGGCACCGGGGAGCTGTTTTTT. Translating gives CASSQGGSSGIGGTGELFF.

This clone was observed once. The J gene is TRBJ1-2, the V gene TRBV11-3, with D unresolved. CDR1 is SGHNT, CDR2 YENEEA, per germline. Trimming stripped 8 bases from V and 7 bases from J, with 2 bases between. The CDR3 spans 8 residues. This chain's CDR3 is CASLGYTF. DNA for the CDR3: TGTGCCAGCCTTGGCTACACCTTC.

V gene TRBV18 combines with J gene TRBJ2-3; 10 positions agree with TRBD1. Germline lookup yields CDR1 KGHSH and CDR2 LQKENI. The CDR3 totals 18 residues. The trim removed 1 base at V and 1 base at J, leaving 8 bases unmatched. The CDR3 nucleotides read TGTGCCAGCTCACCACGGGATCTCGGGACAGGGGGCACAGATACGCAGTATTTT. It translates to CASSPRDLGTGGTDTQYF.

CDR3 nucleotides: TGTGCCAGCGGGACAATCTTGAACACTGAAGCTTTCTTT. It yields the protein CASGTILNTEAFF. The V gene is TRBV27, the J gene TRBJ1-1, with a tentative D call TRBD1 (6 bases). This CDR3 comprises 13 residues. Germline CDR1 and CDR2: MNHEY and SMNVEV (reference sequence). V lost 8 bases, J lost 0 bases, and 10 bases lay in between.

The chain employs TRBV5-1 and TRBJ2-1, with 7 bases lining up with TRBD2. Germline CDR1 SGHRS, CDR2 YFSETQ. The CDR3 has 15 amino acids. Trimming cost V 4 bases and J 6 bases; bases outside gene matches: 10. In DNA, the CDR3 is TGCGCCAGCAGCCACGGGAGGACGATTAGCAATGAGCAGTTCTTC. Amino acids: CASSHGRTISNEQFF.

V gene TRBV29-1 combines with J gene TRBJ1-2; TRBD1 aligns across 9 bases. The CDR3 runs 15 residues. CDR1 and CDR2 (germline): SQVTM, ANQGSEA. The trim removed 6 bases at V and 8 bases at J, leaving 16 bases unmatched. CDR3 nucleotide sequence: TGCAGCGTCCACAAGGACAGGGGAAAGCATCGAGGCTACACCTTC. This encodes CSVHKDRGKHRGYTF.

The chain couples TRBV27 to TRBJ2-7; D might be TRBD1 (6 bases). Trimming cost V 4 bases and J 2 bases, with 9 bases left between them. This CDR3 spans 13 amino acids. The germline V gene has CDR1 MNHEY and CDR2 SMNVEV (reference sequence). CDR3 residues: CASSSQGTYEQYF. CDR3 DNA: TGTGCCAGCAGTTCTCAGGGGACCTACGAGCAGTACTTC.

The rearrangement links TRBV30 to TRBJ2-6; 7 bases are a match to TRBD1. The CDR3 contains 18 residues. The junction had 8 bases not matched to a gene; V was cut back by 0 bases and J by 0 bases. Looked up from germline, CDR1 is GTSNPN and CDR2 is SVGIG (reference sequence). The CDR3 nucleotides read TGTGCCTGGAGTGTATGGGACAGCCCATTCTCTGGGGCCAACGTCCTGACTTTC. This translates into CAWSVWDSPFSGANVLTF. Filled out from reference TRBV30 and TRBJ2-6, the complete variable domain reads SQTIHQWPATLVQPVGSPLSLECTVEGTSNPNLYWYRQAAGRGLQLLFYSVGIGQISSEVPQNLSASRPQDRQFILSSKKLLLSDSGFYLCAWSVWDSPFSGANVLTFGAGSRLTVL.

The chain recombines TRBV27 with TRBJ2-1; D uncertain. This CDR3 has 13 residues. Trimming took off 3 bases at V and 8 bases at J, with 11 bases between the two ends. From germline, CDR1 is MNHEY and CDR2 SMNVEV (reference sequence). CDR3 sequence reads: CASSFSYGDEQFF. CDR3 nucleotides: TGTGCCAGCAGTTTTAGTTATGGAGATGAGCAGTTCTTC.

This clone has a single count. CDR3 nucleotides: TGTGCCAGCAGTTCCGGGAACTCCTACAATGAGCAGTTCTTC. Translation gives CASSSGNSYNEQFF. The V gene is TRBV27, the J gene TRBJ2-1; D possibly corresponds to TRBD2 (5 bases). CDR3 size: 14 residues. Germline V lookup: CDR1 MNHEY, CDR2 SMNVEV (reference sequence). The V and J ends lost 4 bases and 0 bases respectively, with 7 bases between them.

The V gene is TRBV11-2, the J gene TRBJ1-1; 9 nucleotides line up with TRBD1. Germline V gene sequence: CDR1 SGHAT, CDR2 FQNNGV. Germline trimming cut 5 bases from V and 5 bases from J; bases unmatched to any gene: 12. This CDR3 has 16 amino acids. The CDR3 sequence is CASSIHPYGQGTEAFF. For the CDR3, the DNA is TGTGCCAGCAGCATACACCCCTATGGACAGGGGACTGAAGCTTTCTTT.

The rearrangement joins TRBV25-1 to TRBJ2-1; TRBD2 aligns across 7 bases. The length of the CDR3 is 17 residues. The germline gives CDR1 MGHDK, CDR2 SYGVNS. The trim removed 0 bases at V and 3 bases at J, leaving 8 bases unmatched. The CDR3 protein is CASSEYWGGEGYNEQFF. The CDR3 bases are TGTGCCAGCAGTGAATATTGGGGGGGGGAGGGCTACAATGAGCAGTTCTTC.

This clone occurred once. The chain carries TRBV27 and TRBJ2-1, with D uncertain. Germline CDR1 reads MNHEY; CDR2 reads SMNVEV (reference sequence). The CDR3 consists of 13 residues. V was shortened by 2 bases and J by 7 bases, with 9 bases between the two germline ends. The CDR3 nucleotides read TGTGCCAGCAGTTTAGGGTCTAGGAATGAGCAGTTCTTC. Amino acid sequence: CASSLGSRNEQFF.

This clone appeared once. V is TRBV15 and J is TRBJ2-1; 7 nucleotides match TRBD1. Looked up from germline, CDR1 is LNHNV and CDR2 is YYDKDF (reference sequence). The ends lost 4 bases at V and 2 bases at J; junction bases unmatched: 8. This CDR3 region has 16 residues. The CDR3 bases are TGTGCCACCAGCACTCTTGGGACAGAACCCTACAATGAGCAGTTCTTC. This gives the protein CATSTLGTEPYNEQFF.

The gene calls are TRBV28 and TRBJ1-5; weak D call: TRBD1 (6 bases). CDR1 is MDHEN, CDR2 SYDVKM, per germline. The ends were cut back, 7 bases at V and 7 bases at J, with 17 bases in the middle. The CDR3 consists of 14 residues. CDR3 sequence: CASTRRGGGQPQHF. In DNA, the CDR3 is TGTGCCAGCACGCGGAGGGGGGGCGGGCAGCCCCAGCATTTT. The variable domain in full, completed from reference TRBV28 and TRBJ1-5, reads DVKVTQSSRYLVKRTGEKVFLECVQDMDHENMFWYRQDPGLGLRLIYFSYDVKMKEKGDIPEGYSVSREKKERFSLILESASTNQTSMYLCASTRRGGGQPQHFGDGTRLSIL.

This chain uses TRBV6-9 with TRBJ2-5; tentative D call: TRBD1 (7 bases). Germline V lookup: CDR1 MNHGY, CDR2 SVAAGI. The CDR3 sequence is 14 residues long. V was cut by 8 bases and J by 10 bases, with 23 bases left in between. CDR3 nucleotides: TGTGCCAGCCGACCAGGGGGGTCTAGCGTTCTCCAGTACTTC. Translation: CASRPGGSSVLQYF.

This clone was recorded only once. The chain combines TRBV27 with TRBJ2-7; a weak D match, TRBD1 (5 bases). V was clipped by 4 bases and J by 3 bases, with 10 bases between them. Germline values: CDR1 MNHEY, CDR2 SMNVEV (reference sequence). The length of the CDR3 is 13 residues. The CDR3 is CASSSGSFYEQYF. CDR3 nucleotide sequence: TGTGCCAGCAGTTCAGGGTCTTTCTACGAGCAGTACTTC.

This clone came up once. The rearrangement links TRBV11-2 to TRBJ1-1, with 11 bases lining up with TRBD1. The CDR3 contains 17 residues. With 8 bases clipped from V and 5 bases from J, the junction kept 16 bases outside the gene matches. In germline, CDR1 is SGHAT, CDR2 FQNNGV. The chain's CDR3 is CASHGQGATMLITEAFF. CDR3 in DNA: TGTGCCAGCCACGGACAGGGGGCCACCATGTTGATTACTGAAGCTTTCTTT.

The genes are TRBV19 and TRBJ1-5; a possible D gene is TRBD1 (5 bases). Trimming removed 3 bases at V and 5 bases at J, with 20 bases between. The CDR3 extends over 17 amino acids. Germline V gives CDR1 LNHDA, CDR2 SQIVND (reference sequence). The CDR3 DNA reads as TGTGCCAGTAGTATTAGTTCCGGGGGTCAATTTCATCAGCCCCAGCATTTT. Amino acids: CASSISSGGQFHQPQHF.

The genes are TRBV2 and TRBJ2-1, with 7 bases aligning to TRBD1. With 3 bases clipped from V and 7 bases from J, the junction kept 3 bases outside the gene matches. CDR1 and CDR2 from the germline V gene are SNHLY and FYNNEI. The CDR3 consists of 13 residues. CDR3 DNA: TGTGCCAGCAGTGACCAGGGGGAGAATGAGCAGTTCTTC. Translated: CASSDQGENEQFF.

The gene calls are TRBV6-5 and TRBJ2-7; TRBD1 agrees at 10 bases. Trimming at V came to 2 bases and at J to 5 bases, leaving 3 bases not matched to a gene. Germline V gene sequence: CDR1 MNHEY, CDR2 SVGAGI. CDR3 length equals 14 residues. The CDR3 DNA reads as TGTGCCAGCAGTTACGGGACAGGGGTGGACGAGCAGTACTTC. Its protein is CASSYGTGVDEQYF.

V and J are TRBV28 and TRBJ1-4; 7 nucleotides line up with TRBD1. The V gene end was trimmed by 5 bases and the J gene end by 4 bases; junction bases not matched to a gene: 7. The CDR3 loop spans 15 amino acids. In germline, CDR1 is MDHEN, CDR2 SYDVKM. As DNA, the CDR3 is TGTGCCAGCAGTCCTCGACAGGGCCATAATGAAAAACTGTTTTTT. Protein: CASSPRQGHNEKLFF.

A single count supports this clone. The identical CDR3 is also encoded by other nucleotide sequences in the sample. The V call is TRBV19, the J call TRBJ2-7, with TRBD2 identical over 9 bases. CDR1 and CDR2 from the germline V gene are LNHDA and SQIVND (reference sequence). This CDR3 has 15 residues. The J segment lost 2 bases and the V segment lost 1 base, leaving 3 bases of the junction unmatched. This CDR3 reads CASSIGSGGTYEQYF. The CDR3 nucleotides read TGTGCCAGTAGTATAGGTAGCGGGGGTACCTACGAGCAGTACTTC.